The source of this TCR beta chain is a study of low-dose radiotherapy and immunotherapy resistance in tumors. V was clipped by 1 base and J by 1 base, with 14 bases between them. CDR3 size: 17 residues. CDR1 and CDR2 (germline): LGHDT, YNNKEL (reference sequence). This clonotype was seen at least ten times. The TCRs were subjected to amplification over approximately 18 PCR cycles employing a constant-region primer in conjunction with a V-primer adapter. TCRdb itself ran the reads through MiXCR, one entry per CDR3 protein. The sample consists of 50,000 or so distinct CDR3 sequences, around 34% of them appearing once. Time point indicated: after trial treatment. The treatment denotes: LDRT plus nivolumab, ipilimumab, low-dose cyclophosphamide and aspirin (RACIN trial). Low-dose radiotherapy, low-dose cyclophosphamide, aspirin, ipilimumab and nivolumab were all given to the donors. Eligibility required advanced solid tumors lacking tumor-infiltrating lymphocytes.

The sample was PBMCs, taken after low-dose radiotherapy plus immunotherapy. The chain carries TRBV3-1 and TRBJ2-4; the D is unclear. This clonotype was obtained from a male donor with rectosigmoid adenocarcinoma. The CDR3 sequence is CASSQVGLLDAKNIQYF. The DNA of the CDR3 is TGTGCCAGCAGCCAAGTAGGGCTCCTGGACGCCAAAAACATTCAGTACTTC.